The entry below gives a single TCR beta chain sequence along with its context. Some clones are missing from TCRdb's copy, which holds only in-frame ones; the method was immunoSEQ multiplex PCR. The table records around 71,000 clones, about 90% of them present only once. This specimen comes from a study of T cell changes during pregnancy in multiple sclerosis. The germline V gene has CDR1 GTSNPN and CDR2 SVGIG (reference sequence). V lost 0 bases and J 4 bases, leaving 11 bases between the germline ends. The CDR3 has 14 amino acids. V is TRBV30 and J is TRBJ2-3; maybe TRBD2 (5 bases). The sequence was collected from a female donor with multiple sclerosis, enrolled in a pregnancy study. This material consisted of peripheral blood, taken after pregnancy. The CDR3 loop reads CAWSVLGLPDTQYF. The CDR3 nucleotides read TGTGCCTGGAGTGTACTAGGACTCCCAGATACGCAGTATTTT.